Sequencing of this TCR beta chain was carried out in a study of cytomegalovirus exposure and HLA in healthy donors. In regard to this clone: Other nucleotide sequences from this sample produce the same CDR3.

The primer mix had 60 Vbeta and 13 Jbeta primers. The assay was immunoSEQ multiplex PCR, and TCRdb's table has in-frame clones only and misses some. The data show some 120,000 clones, 80% seen once. Trimming cost V 0 bases and J 3 bases; bases outside gene matches: 1. The CDR3 contains 15 residues. The germline V gene encodes CDR1 SGHRS and CDR2 YFSETQ. Sequenced sample: PBMCs. This receptor was taken from a man aged 25 to 40 in good health and CMV-seronegative. The chain is built from TRBV5-1 and TRBJ2-1; 9 positions match TRBD2. As DNA, the CDR3 is TGCGCCAGCAGCTTGGGACTAGCGGACTACAATGAGCAGTTCTTC. Translating gives CASSLGLADYNEQFF.